This T cell receptor (beta chain) was sequenced for a study of blood T cell repertoires in COVID-19. At the level of the study: Italy, Spain and the United States were the sources of the convalescent and acute COVID-19 samples. PBMCs, B-cell-depleted T cells, or T cells were the source of the cDNA or gDNA that made up the material.

TCRdb's copy holds only in-frame clones and misses some; the assay was immunoSEQ multiplex PCR. The profile shows about 99,000 clones, about 90% of them singletons. Seattle patient enrollment occurred during active infection, with longitudinal follow-up thereafter. Trimming left V 2 bases short and J 7 bases short, with 12 bases between. This CDR3 has 14 residues. V gene TRBV5-3 combines with J gene TRBJ1-4, with a weak D call TRBD1 (5 bases). TRBV5-3 is an ORF, with its function uncertain. The receptor was isolated from a man aged 45 to 65 with COVID-19, enrolled during active disease. Input material: peripheral blood. CDR3: CARSLRGGGEKLFF. The CDR3 DNA reads TGTGCCAGAAGCTTAAGGGGCGGTGGTGAAAAACTGTTTTTT.